These 6 T cell receptor beta chains were sequenced from one sample in a study of T cell repertoires in cytomegalovirus infection. TCRdb recomputed calls from the reads with MiXCR, one row per CDR3 protein. The sample lists 250,000 to 300,000 distinct CDR3 sequences; less than 25% were seen once. These receptors' targets are unknown. Sequences were derived from cultured PBMCs, sampled from culture after CMV antigen stimulation. The receptor source for this set is a human donor in good health (CMV status not recorded). Some clones in this sample may be carry-over from other donors' samples.

This clonotype was recorded a few times. The chain combines TRBV19 with TRBJ2-1, with D tentatively TRBD1 (6 bases). The CDR3 contains 15 residues. V was shortened by 5 bases and J by 5 bases, with 16 bases between the two germline ends. The germline V gene encodes CDR1 LNHDA and CDR2 SQIVND (reference sequence). CDR3 residues: CASSPNRVSDNEQFF. CDR3 DNA: TGTGCCAGTAGTCCGAACAGGGTTAGCGACAATGAGCAGTTCTTC.

In its sample, this clonotype was seen many times. The V gene is TRBV12-3 or TRBV12-4, the J gene TRBJ1-2; D ambiguous. This CDR3 is 12 amino acids long. V was cut by 1 base and J by 4 bases, with 4 bases left in between. CDR3 residues: CASSLDFYGYTF. The CDR3 nucleotides are TGTGCCAGCAGTTTAGACTTCTATGGCTACACCTTC.

The V and J genes are TRBV20-1 and TRBJ1-1, with a possible D match to TRBD1 (5 bases). CDR3 size: 15 residues. Trimming shortened V by 6 bases and J by 2 bases, and 19 bases separated the two germline ends. CDR1 is DFQATT and CDR2 is SNEGSKA in the germline V gene (reference sequence). The CDR3 reads CSARGQEPQNTEAFF. Here the CDR3 DNA reads TGCAGTGCGAGGGGCCAGGAGCCTCAAAACACTGAAGCTTTCTTT.

This clonotype was observed a few times. The chain's CDR3 is CASTPTSLLAGGNNTQETQYF. The CDR3 nucleotides read TGTGCCAGCACCCCAACCTCACTACTAGCGGGAGGTAACAATACCCAAGAGACCCAGTACTTC. The chain is built from TRBV6-6 and TRBJ2-5; 12 bases line up with TRBD2. V dropped 7 bases and J dropped 1; count of bases not matched to a gene: 22. The CDR3 extends over 21 amino acids. CDR1 and CDR2 (germline): MNHNY, SVGAGI (reference sequence).

V usage is TRBV10-3 and J usage is TRBJ2-7; no firm D call. Between the trimmed V and J ends, which lost 2 bases and 3 bases, there was a span of 5 bases. The V gene's germline CDR1 is ENHRY and CDR2 SYGVKD. The CDR3 extends over 12 amino acids. CDR3 in amino acids: CAISEERYEQYV. CDR3 DNA sequence: TGTGCCATCAGTGAGGAGCGCTACGAGCAGTACGTC.

The rearrangement joins TRBV29-1 to TRBJ2-2; perhaps TRBD2 as D (6 bases). V dropped 5 bases and J dropped 7 bases, with 11 bases sitting between them. The germline V gene has CDR1 SQVTM and CDR2 ANQGSEA. There are 12 residues in the CDR3. This CDR3 reads CSVRGSGGELFF. The CDR3, as DNA: TGCAGCGTTCGGGGGAGTGGCGGGGAGCTGTTTTTT.